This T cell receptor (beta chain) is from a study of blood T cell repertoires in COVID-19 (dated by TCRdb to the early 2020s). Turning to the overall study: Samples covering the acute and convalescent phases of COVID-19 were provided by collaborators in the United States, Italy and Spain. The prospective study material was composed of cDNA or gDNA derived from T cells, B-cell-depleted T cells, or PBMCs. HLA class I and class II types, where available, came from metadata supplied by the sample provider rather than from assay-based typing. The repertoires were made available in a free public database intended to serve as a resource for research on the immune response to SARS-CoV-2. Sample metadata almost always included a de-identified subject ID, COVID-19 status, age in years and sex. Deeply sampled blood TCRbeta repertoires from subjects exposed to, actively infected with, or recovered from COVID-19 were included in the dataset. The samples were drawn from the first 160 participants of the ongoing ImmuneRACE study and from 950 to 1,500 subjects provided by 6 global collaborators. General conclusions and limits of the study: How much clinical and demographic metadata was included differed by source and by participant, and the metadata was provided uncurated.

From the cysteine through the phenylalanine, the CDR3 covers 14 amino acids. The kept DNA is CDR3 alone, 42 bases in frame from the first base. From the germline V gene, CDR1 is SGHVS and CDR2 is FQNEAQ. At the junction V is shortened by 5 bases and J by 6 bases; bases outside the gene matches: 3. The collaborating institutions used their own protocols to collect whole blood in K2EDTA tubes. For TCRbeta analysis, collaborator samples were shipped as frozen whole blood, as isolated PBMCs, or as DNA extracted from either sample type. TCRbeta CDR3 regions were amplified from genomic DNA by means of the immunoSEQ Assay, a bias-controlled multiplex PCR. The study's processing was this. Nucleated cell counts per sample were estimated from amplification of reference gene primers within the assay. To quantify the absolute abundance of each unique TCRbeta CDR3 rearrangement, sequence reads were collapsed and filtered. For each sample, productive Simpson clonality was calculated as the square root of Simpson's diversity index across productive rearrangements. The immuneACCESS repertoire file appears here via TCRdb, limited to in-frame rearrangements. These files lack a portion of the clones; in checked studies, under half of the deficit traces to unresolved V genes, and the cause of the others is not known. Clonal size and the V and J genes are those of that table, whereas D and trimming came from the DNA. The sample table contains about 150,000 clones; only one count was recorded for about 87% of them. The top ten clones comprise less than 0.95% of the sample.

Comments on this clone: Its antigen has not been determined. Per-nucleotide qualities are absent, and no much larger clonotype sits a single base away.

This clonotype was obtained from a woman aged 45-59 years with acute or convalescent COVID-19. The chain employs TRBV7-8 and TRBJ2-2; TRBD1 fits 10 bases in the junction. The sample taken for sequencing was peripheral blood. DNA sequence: TGTGCCAGCAGCAGGGGACAGGGGCCCGGGGAGCTGTTTTTT. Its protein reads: CASSRGQGPGELFF.